Listed below are T cell receptor beta chains from one sample, sequenced in a study of blood T cell repertoires in COVID-19. Using immunoSEQ multiplex PCR, the repertoire was profiled, and TCRdb retains in-frame clones only, with some absent. The table includes 20,000 to 25,000 clones, roughly 89% detected once. The sequenced sample was peripheral blood. All receptors come from a woman at least 80 years old with active COVID-19. CDR3s include the opening cysteine and the closing phenylalanine or tryptophan. For some rows the clone size is stated as once, few or many, or as a class when expanded; others skip it.

CDR3: CASSSPGFRGGSANTGELFF; J: TRBJ2-2; size: .; V: TRBV5-1; length: 20
CDR3: CASSPSTSLETQYF; J: TRBJ2-5; size: .; V: TRBV5-1; length: 14
CDR3: CASSPAGAEAFF; J: TRBJ1-1; size: .; V: TRBV18; length: 12
CDR3: CASSPGGETQYF; J: TRBJ2-5; size: once; V: TRBV4-3; length: 12
CDR3: CASTNVGTLNSPLHF; J: TRBJ1-6; size: .; V: TRBV19; length: 15
CDR3: CASSLVLNYNEQFF; J: TRBJ2-1; size: .; V: TRBV5-8; length: 14
CDR3: CASSRGGARGYTF; J: TRBJ1-2; size: .; V: TRBV13; length: 13
CDR3: CASSPTLNTGELFF; J: TRBJ2-2; size: once; V: TRBV7-2; length: 14
CDR3: CASSWRGNEQFF; J: TRBJ2-1; size: once; V: TRBV6-2/TRBV6-3; length: 12
CDR3: CASESEGQGYLPQHF; J: TRBJ1-5; size: .; V: TRBV27; length: 15
CDR3: CASSKERGYMNTEAFF; J: TRBJ1-1; size: .; V: TRBV13; length: 16
CDR3: CASQDRGSGNTIYF; J: TRBJ1-3; size: once; V: TRBV19; length: 14
CDR3: CASSRDRFDNEQFF; J: TRBJ2-1; size: .; V: TRBV7-2; length: 14
CDR3: CASSLLGRTNYGYTF; J: TRBJ1-2; size: .; V: TRBV7-9; length: 15
CDR3: CASSEGQSTEAFF; J: TRBJ1-1; size: once; V: TRBV9; length: 13
CDR3: CASSYSQGSNYGYTF; J: TRBJ1-2; size: .; V: TRBV6-6; length: 15
CDR3: CASSPRTAYGYTF; J: TRBJ1-2; size: .; V: TRBV5-1; length: 13
CDR3: CASSANSGDNSPLHF; J: TRBJ1-6; size: .; V: TRBV7-2; length: 15
CDR3: CASRRDFPSSYNEQFF; J: TRBJ2-1; size: .; V: TRBV2; length: 16
CDR3: CAWSSGLAVYNEQFF; J: TRBJ2-1; size: .; V: TRBV30; length: 15
CDR3: CASSWDRGPNSPLHF; J: TRBJ1-6; size: .; V: TRBV11-1; length: 15
CDR3: CASSLMDSSYEQYF; J: TRBJ2-7; size: .; V: TRBV7-8; length: 14
CDR3: CASGLGGQVRAEAFF; J: TRBJ1-1; size: .; V: TRBV12-5; length: 15
CDR3: CASGHGPSTDTQYF; J: TRBJ2-3; size: .; V: TRBV12-5; length: 14
CDR3: CASSVLDRGLGNQPQHF; J: TRBJ1-5; size: .; V: TRBV19; length: 17
CDR3: CASSPGQPQETQYF; J: TRBJ2-5; size: .; V: TRBV5-1; length: 14
CDR3: CASSPLGTFSNQPQHF; J: TRBJ1-5; size: .; V: TRBV19; length: 16
CDR3: CASSLVGAVETQYF; J: TRBJ2-5; size: .; V: TRBV7-2; length: 14
CDR3: CASSLWGQGIYEQYF; J: TRBJ2-7; size: .; V: TRBV27; length: 15
CDR3: CASSHEWTEAFF; J: TRBJ1-1; size: .; V: TRBV4-1; length: 12
CDR3: CASSQVGGGAYNEQFF; J: TRBJ2-1; size: once; V: TRBV4-3; length: 16
CDR3: CASSLGQGAESTEAFF; J: TRBJ1-1; size: .; V: TRBV5-5; length: 16
CDR3: CASSVAGGMGNTIYF; J: TRBJ1-3; size: once; V: TRBV9; length: 15
CDR3: CASGGTASFNEQFF; J: TRBJ2-1; size: .; V: TRBV7-2; length: 14
CDR3: CASSLGQGDNSPLHF; J: TRBJ1-6; size: .; V: TRBV7-8; length: 15
CDR3: CASSQEGLVAFF; J: TRBJ1-1; size: .; V: TRBV3-1/TRBV3-2; length: 12
CDR3: CASSPGLLAAGGDEQFF; J: TRBJ2-1; size: once; V: TRBV5-6; length: 17
CDR3: CASIHHRAGAQLMSYEQYF; J: TRBJ2-7; size: .; V: TRBV21-1; length: 19
CDR3: CASSSPSRGIHEQYF; J: TRBJ2-7; size: .; V: TRBV27; length: 15
CDR3: CATQIYNEQFF; J: TRBJ2-1; size: .; V: TRBV19; length: 11
CDR3: CASTPGGQQYTF; J: TRBJ1-2; size: .; V: TRBV5-6; length: 12
CDR3: CAWSVQGAPLHF; J: TRBJ1-6; size: .; V: TRBV30; length: 12
CDR3: CASSGEGEVAGELFF; J: TRBJ2-2; size: few; V: TRBV5-4; length: 15
CDR3: CASSQGLGAYEQYF; J: TRBJ2-7; size: .; V: TRBV4-3; length: 14
CDR3: CSVGQGVNNEQFF; J: TRBJ2-1; size: .; V: TRBV29-1; length: 13
CDR3: CASSWGLAGIAAYEQYF; J: TRBJ2-7; size: .; V: TRBV6-2/TRBV6-3; length: 17
CDR3: CASSLTGNGYTF; J: TRBJ1-2; size: .; V: TRBV7-9; length: 12
CDR3: CASSFLFTQDFYGYTF; J: TRBJ1-2; size: .; V: TRBV28; length: 16
CDR3: CASSISTGERQPQHF; J: TRBJ1-5; size: .; V: TRBV21-1; length: 15
CDR3: CATSRDQRTGITFF; J: TRBJ1-1; size: .; V: TRBV15; length: 14
CDR3: CASSTGMYGYTF; J: TRBJ1-2; size: .; V: TRBV19; length: 12
CDR3: CASSDQGMWQPQHF; J: TRBJ1-5; size: .; V: TRBV6-1; length: 14
CDR3: CAWTDREFGEQYF; J: TRBJ2-7; size: .; V: TRBV30; length: 13